The 12 T cell receptor beta chains below come from one sample, sequenced in a study of shared T cell receptors in the human thymus. Data came from immunoSEQ multiplex PCR; TCRdb stores just in-frame clones and leaves some out. The data hold 630,000 or so clones, with around 87% observed a single time. A further study also used this sample, focusing on human thymus T cells.

The sample taken for sequencing was thymocytes. All receptors come from a boy younger than two with a congenital heart defect.

This chain uses TRBV28 with TRBJ2-1, with 10 bases identical to TRBD2. From germline, CDR1 is MDHEN and CDR2 SYDVKM. The CDR3 consists of 18 residues. The V gene end was trimmed by 5 bases and the J gene end by 3 bases; junction bases not matched to a gene: 13. CDR3 loop: CASSLLGQGTSDYNEQFF. The CDR3 DNA follows: TGTGCCAGCAGTCTTTTGGGTCAGGGGACTAGCGACTACAATGAGCAGTTCTTC.

The chain has TRBV15 and TRBJ1-2; the match to TRBD1 covers 11 bases. This CDR3 is built from 15 residues. V gave up 5 bases and J gave up 5 bases; unmatched junction bases: 7. Looked up from germline, CDR1 is LNHNV and CDR2 is YYDKDF (reference sequence). The CDR3 sequence: CATSWWDRGVYGYTF. As DNA, the CDR3 is TGTGCCACCAGCTGGTGGGACAGGGGGGTGTATGGCTACACCTTC.

The J gene is TRBJ2-1, the V gene TRBV5-6; D is perhaps TRBD1 (6 bases). Per the germline V gene, CDR1 is SGHDT and CDR2 is YYEEEE. The V end lost 4 bases, the J end lost 0 bases, and 17 bases lay between the germline ends. This CDR3 has 17 residues. In DNA form, the CDR3 reads TGTGCCAGCAGCACAGGGATGGGGCCACCCTCCTACAATGAGCAGTTCTTC. Translated, it gives CASSTGMGPPSYNEQFF.

The chain links TRBV6-4 to TRBJ1-2; D is possibly TRBD1 (5 bases). CDR3 length equals 17 residues. Germline V lookup: CDR1 MRHNA, CDR2 SNTAGT. Trimming took off 3 bases at V and 8 bases at J, with 25 bases between the two ends. As DNA, the CDR3 is TGTGCCAGCAGTGAGCGGTGGGGGGACCAAACTACGGAGGGCTACACCTTC. Encoded protein: CASSERWGDQTTEGYTF.

This clone was seen just once. The V and J genes are TRBV6-1 and TRBJ1-1; no clear D. Trimming removed 5 bases at V and 4 bases at J, with 17 bases between. Germline V gene data show CDR1 as MNHNS and CDR2 as SASEGT. This CDR3 comprises 15 residues. The CDR3 DNA reads TGTGCCAGCAGTTTCCTTCTCGGGGTGGGCACTGAAGCTTTCTTT. It codes for CASSFLLGVGTEAFF.

The rearrangement joins TRBV29-1 to TRBJ1-1; D not certain. The CDR3 is 15 residues long. Germline V CDR1 and CDR2: SQVTM, ANQGSEA. Trimming removed 4 bases at V and 5 bases at J, with 20 bases between. CDR3 loop: CSVGTAPRVGTEAFF. In DNA form, the CDR3 reads TGCAGCGTTGGTACTGCACCACGGGTTGGGACTGAAGCTTTCTTT.

This chain connects TRBV25-1 to TRBJ2-5; TRBD2 aligns across 12 bases. The CDR3 has 15 residues. Trimming cost V 3 bases and J 4 bases; bases outside gene matches: 3. Germline-derived CDR1 and CDR2 are MGHDK and SYGVNS. The CDR3 region has the DNA TGTGCCAGCAGTGAGCTAGCGGGAGGGGGAGAGACCCAGTACTTC. This encodes CASSELAGGGETQYF. Complete variable domain (other parts from reference TRBV25-1 and TRBJ2-5): EADIYQTPRYLVIGTGKKITLECSQTMGHDKMYWYQQDPGMELHLIHYSYGVNSTEKGDLSSESTVSRIRTEHFPLTLESARPSHTSQYLCASSELAGGGETQYFGPGTRLLVL.

The chain couples TRBV5-4 to TRBJ2-1, with a weak D call TRBD2 (6 bases). Trimming took 1 base from V and 0 from J, leaving 17 bases between them. The length of the CDR3 is 18 residues. The germline gives CDR1 SGHNT, CDR2 YYREEE (reference sequence). The CDR3 region has the DNA TGTGCCAGCAGCTTGATGTGGGTAGCGGCCCGCTCCTACAATGAGCAGTTCTTC. This translates into CASSLMWVAARSYNEQFF.

This clone has only a few counts. The gene calls are TRBV25-1 and TRBJ2-1; D is possibly TRBD2 (6 bases). The CDR3 is made up of 14 amino acids. Trimming removed 4 bases at V and 5 bases at J, with 12 bases between. Germline assignment: CDR1 MGHDK and CDR2 SYGVNS. CDR3 in amino acids: CASSGGVRHNEQFF. CDR3 bases: TGTGCCAGCAGTGGGGGGGTAAGACACAATGAGCAGTTCTTC.

The chain uses TRBV7-8 and TRBJ2-5; the D gene is possibly TRBD2 (5 bases). CDR1 is SGHVS, CDR2 FQNEAQ, per germline. CDR3 length: 15 residues. Trimming left V 5 bases short and J 5 bases short, with 18 bases between. CDR3 bases: TGTGCCAGCAGCCCCCTTCCCCGGGGTATGGAGACCCAGTACTTC. The encoded protein is CASSPLPRGMETQYF.

This chain links TRBV10-3 with TRBJ2-7; D might be TRBD2 (6 bases). CDR1 is ENHRY, CDR2 SYGVKD, per germline. This CDR3 is 18 amino acids long. V was pared by 2 bases and J by 6 bases, with 26 bases between. The CDR3 spells CAISEDHQVGTPEGEQYF. The CDR3, as DNA: TGTGCCATCAGTGAGGACCACCAAGTCGGGACTCCGGAGGGCGAGCAGTACTTC.

The CDR3 DNA follows: TGTGCCAGCAGCCCGCGGACAAAAGGGAACACTGAAGCTTTCTTT. Its protein is CASSPRTKGNTEAFF. The rearrangement links TRBV7-9 to TRBJ1-1; weak D call: TRBD1 (5 bases). The CDR3 extends over 15 amino acids. Per the germline V gene, CDR1 is SEHNR and CDR2 is FQNEAQ (reference sequence). Trimming cost V 5 bases and J 1 base, with 14 bases left between them.